The 25 T cell receptor beta chains presented below share a single source sample, sequenced in a study of metastatic and nonmetastatic thyroid tumors. TCRdb reprocessed the PCR reads via MiXCR. The data contain around 53,000 clones, roughly 22% of them singletons. Each patient came to thyroid surgery without any prior treatment (of any kind). The sequenced sample consisted of blood. All receptors come from a female donor with papillary thyroid cancer or a benign thyroid nodule (not recorded which). Some clones in this sample may be carry-over from other donors' samples.

At least ten counts were recorded for this clone. The gene calls are TRBV19 and TRBJ2-1, with TRBD2 identical over 15 bases. This CDR3 has 15 residues. J gave up 6 bases and V 5 bases, and 2 bases lay outside the gene matches. The germline V gene encodes CDR1 LNHDA and CDR2 SQIVND (reference sequence). As DNA, the CDR3 is TGTGCCAGTAGTGTGGGACTAGCGGGAGGCAATGAGCAGTTCTTC. It is translated as CASSVGLAGGNEQFF.

This clone has ten or more counts. Other DNA sequences in the sample encode the same CDR3. The chain's CDR3 is CASSGASTGFGEQFF. DNA of the CDR3: TGTGCCAGCAGCGGAGCTTCGACAGGGTTCGGTGAGCAGTTCTTC. The chain couples TRBV9 to TRBJ2-1, with 7 bases identical to TRBD1. The germline CDR1 and CDR2 sequences are SGDLS and YYNGEE. J gave up 9 bases and V 3 bases, and 12 bases lay outside the gene matches. This CDR3 spans 15 amino acids.

This clone was recorded many times. The gene calls are TRBV5-4 and TRBJ2-1; 7 nucleotides match TRBD1. J gave up 10 bases and V 0 bases, and 4 bases lay outside the gene matches. The CDR3 is 13 residues long. Per the germline V gene, CDR1 is SGHNT and CDR2 is YYREEE (reference sequence). CDR3 DNA: TGTGCCAGCAGCTTGGCGTCGGGACAGGAGCAGTTCTTC. Translated, it gives CASSLASGQEQFF.

In its sample, this clone was seen many times. The rearrangement joins TRBV7-9 to TRBJ1-5, with D possibly TRBD1 on 6 matching bases. V lost 4 bases and J lost 6, with 10 bases in between. The CDR3 is 13 residues long. Germline CDR1 and CDR2: SEHNR and FQNEAQ (reference sequence). The CDR3 DNA sequence: TGTGCCAGCAGCTCACAGGGAGGTCAGCCCCAGCATTTT. Encoded protein: CASSSQGGQPQHF.

This clone was seen repeatedly, ten times or more. The chain joins TRBV6-1 to TRBJ2-1, with a weak D call TRBD2 (7 bases). Germline-derived CDR1 and CDR2 are MNHNS and SASEGT. The V end was cut by 8 bases, the J end by 6 bases, with 17 bases between. The CDR3 covers 14 residues. The CDR3 nucleotides are TGTGCCAGCGGGGGCGGGGGTGGGTTCAATGAGCAGTTCTTC. As protein: CASGGGGGFNEQFF.

This clone was detected many times. Other DNA sequences in this specimen translate into the identical CDR3. The chain combines TRBV11-2 with TRBJ2-3; unclear D gene. This CDR3 comprises 11 residues. V was clipped by 3 bases and J by 6 bases, with 4 bases between them. Germline assignment: CDR1 SGHAT and CDR2 FQNNGV. CDR3 bases: TGTGCCAGCAGCTTTGTGGATACGCAGTATTTT. Protein: CASSFVDTQYF. Complete variable domain (other parts from reference TRBV11-2 and TRBJ2-3): EAGVAQSPRYKIIEKRQSVAFWCNPISGHATLYWYQQILGQGPKLLIQFQNNGVVDDSQLPKDRFSAERLKGVDSTLKIQPAKLEDSAVYLCASSFVDTQYFGPGTRLTVL.

The J gene is TRBJ2-7, the V gene TRBV5-1; 7 bases line up with TRBD1. CDR1 and CDR2 (germline): SGHRS, YFSETQ. Unmatched junction bases numbered 10, after V lost 4 bases and J lost 3 bases. The CDR3 totals 15 residues. The CDR3 sequence is CASSPSLQGVYEQYF. The DNA of the CDR3 is TGCGCCAGCAGCCCCAGTCTCCAGGGGGTCTACGAGCAGTACTTC.

Comments on this clone: Since a much larger clone is just one base distant, this may be a read error. The CDR3 DNA reads TGCAGCGTTGACGGGGGTTTGGGCTCTGGGGTCAACGTCCTGACTTTC. Amino acid sequence: CSVDGGLGSGVNVLTF. V is TRBV29-1 and J is TRBJ2-6; perhaps TRBD2 as D (6 bases). The CDR3 has 16 amino acids. Germline V gives CDR1 SQVTM, CDR2 ANQGSEA.

In this sample, this clone turned up many times. The chain employs TRBV6-1 and TRBJ2-1; 9 positions match TRBD1. Germline V CDR1 and CDR2: MNHNS, SASEGT. V dropped 6 bases and J dropped 4; count of bases not matched to a gene: 10. CDR3 size: 16 residues. The CDR3 region has the DNA TGTGCCAGCAGAACCCTCCGGGACAGGGATTACAATGAGCAGTTCTTC. This encodes CASRTLRDRDYNEQFF.

This clone was counted many times. This chain uses TRBV28 with TRBJ2-4; possibly TRBD1 for D (5 bases). Trimming took off 5 bases at V and 3 bases at J, with 23 bases between the two ends. Germline loops: CDR1 MDHEN, CDR2 SYDVKM. The length of the CDR3 is 18 residues. Here the CDR3 reads CASSPDRQQLRGKNIQYF. For the CDR3, the DNA is TGTGCCAGCAGTCCGGACCGGCAGCAATTAAGGGGCAAAAACATTCAGTACTTC.

There are many counts of this clone. V is TRBV20-1 and J is TRBJ2-1; weak D call: TRBD2 (6 bases). CDR1 and CDR2 (germline): DFQATT, SNEGSKA (reference sequence). The CDR3 has 14 amino acids. V lost 2 bases to trimming and J lost 3 bases, with 11 bases between them. The CDR3 DNA sequence: TGCAGTGCTAGATCGCCTAGCGACTACAATGAGCAGTTCTTC. It specifies CSARSPSDYNEQFF.

In this sample, this clone turned up once. The chain recombines TRBV5-4 with TRBJ2-7; tentatively, D is TRBD2 (5 bases). The CDR3 totals 14 residues. Trimming shortened V by 4 bases and J by 0 bases, and 11 bases separated the two germline ends. Germline CDR1 reads SGHNT; CDR2 reads YYREEE (reference sequence). In DNA, the CDR3 is TGTGCCAGCAGCCTAAAGCGGTGCTCCTACGAGCAGTACTTC. Its translation: CASSLKRCSYEQYF.

This clone showed up many times. The rearrangement links TRBV27 to TRBJ2-7; TRBD1 matches 8 bases. The V gene's germline CDR1 is MNHEY and CDR2 SMNVEV (reference sequence). The CDR3 runs to 14 residues. V was clipped by 5 bases and J by 6 bases; unmatched bases: 9. CDR3 amino acids: CASSKNDRGGEQYF. CDR3 nucleotides: TGTGCCAGCAGTAAAAACGACAGGGGCGGCGAGCAGTACTTC.

The chain has TRBV4-2 and TRBJ1-5, with D possibly matching TRBD1 (6 bases). The CDR3 sequence is 16 residues long. The germline CDR1 and CDR2 sequences are LGHNA and YNFKEQ. V gave up 2 bases and J gave up 2 bases, with 13 bases separating them. CDR3 nucleotides: TGTGCCAGCAGCCAATTTGCAGGACAGTGCAATCAGCCCCAGCATTTT. It specifies CASSQFAGQCNQPQHF.

A few counts support this clone. The chain employs TRBV28 and TRBJ2-5, with unresolved D. The ends were cut back, 5 bases at V and 5 bases at J, with 18 bases in the middle. Germline lookup yields CDR1 MDHEN and CDR2 SYDVKM. The CDR3 loop spans 15 amino acids. DNA for the CDR3: TGTGCCAGCAGTCCACCCTACACCCCAGGCGAGACCCAGTACTTC. As protein: CASSPPYTPGETQYF.

This clone showed up many times. The J gene is TRBJ2-1, the V gene TRBV19; D possibly uses TRBD1 or TRBD2 (5 bases each). Germline V lookup: CDR1 LNHDA, CDR2 SQIVND (reference sequence). The V and J ends lost 7 bases and 3 bases respectively, with 16 bases between them. The CDR3 runs 15 residues. CDR3 protein: CASTSTGTGYNEQFF. The CDR3 DNA is TGTGCCAGTACCTCTACGGGGACCGGCTACAATGAGCAGTTCTTC.

A remark on this clone: Possible read error: a much larger clone is one base away. The sample has other DNA sequences that encode this CDR3 too. The rearrangement links TRBV27 to TRBJ1-1; a possible D gene is TRBD1 (6 bases). The CDR3 has 12 amino acids. In germline, CDR1 is MNHEY, CDR2 SMNVEV (reference sequence). The V and J ends lost 6 bases and 1 base respectively, with 6 bases between them. CDR3 sequence: CASRDRNTEAFF. CDR3 nucleotides: TGTGCCAGCAGGGACAGGAACACTGAAGCTTTCTTT.

This clone was counted a few times. The chain employs TRBV14 and TRBJ2-3; no firm D call. Germline assignment: CDR1 SGHDN and CDR2 FVKESK. CDR3 size: 13 residues. V was clipped by 1 base and J by 7 bases, with 9 bases between them. In DNA form, the CDR3 reads TGTGCCAGCAGCCAAGTGGTGGTCAATACGCAGTATTTT. Residues: CASSQVVVNTQYF.

This clone was picked up many times. J is TRBJ2-5 and V is TRBV5-1, with D tentatively TRBD2 (5 bases). V lost 2 bases to trimming and J lost 5 bases, with 13 bases between them. The V gene's germline CDR1 is SGHRS and CDR2 YFSETQ. CDR3 length: 14 amino acids. The CDR3 protein is CASSLADTGETQYF. The CDR3 bases are TGCGCCAGCAGCTTAGCGGATACCGGGGAGACCCAGTACTTC.

The chain has TRBV2 and TRBJ2-5, with D possibly TRBD1 on 5 matching bases. This CDR3 region has 13 residues. The germline gives CDR1 SNHLY, CDR2 FYNNEI. V lost 6 bases, J lost 5 bases, and 13 bases lay in between. The CDR3: CASSPWGGETQYF. In nucleotides, the CDR3 is TGTGCCAGCAGCCCATGGGGCGGCGAGACCCAGTACTTC.

This clone was observed many times. The germline gene is not matched at one end of the junction; a read error may be the cause. This CDR3 is also generated by other DNA sequences in the sample. The rearrangement links TRBV4-2 to TRBJ2-5, with D possibly TRBD1 on 5 matching bases. From germline, CDR1 is LGHNA and CDR2 YNFKEQ. The CDR3 contains 15 residues. The CDR3 sequence is CASSGAPGRKETQYF. The CDR3 coding sequence is TGTGCCAGCAGTGGAGCCCCAGGGCGGAAGGAGACCCAGTACTTT.

For this clone: Relative to the germline gene, one junction end is altered; a read error may explain this. V and J are TRBV12-3 or TRBV12-4 and TRBJ1-5; D not certain. This CDR3 is built from 15 residues. The CDR3 DNA sequence: TGTGCCAGCAGCCGCGGCCACTATAGCAATCAGCCCAAGAATTTT. This gives the protein CASSRGHYSNQPKNF.

As for this clone: A read error may explain this, as a much larger clone is one base away. In nucleotides, the CDR3 is TGTGCCATCAGTCAGGTTAGAGAGCAGTTCTTC. Amino acids: CAISQVREQFF. The chain uses TRBV10-3 and TRBJ2-1; no clear D gene. Germline-derived CDR1 and CDR2 are ENHRY and SYGVKD. This CDR3 is built from 11 residues. Deletions cut 5 bases from V and 10 bases from J, with 9 bases between.

This clone was seen a single time. The CDR3 carries no conserved terminal phenylalanine or tryptophan, so it likely arises from a read error. Because the CDR3's place on the DNA is in doubt, the DNA is left out and the CDR3 is given as listed by TCRdb. This CDR3 is CSASRGEEPKHL. The chain has TRBV20-1 and TRBJ1-5; the table's D call TRBD1 went unverified against the DNA. CDR1 and CDR2 (germline): DFQATT, SNEGSKA (reference sequence). Inclusive of both ends, the CDR3 amounts to 12 amino acids.

This clone was counted many times. The sample contains more than one DNA sequence encoding this CDR3. This CDR3 is CASSESVGSGNEQFF. CDR3 in DNA: TGTGCCAGCAGTGAGTCGGTCGGGAGCGGGAATGAGCAGTTCTTC. The chain is built from TRBV6-4 and TRBJ2-1; tentative D call: TRBD2 (6 bases). V lost 3 bases and J lost 7, with 16 bases in between. The CDR3 loop spans 15 amino acids. Looked up from germline, CDR1 is MRHNA and CDR2 is SNTAGT.